The sequence of this TCR beta chain was determined in a study of control samples from healthy donors and cancer patients. The germline V gene encodes CDR1 LGHNA and CDR2 YSLEER. This CDR3 has 17 residues. V dropped 0 bases and J dropped 1 base, with 10 bases sitting between them. Method: immunoSEQ multiplex PCR; TCRdb's copy keeps in-frame clones and lacks some. The repertoire holds approximately 170,000 clones, with approximately 92% as singletons. The specimen was blood. This receptor was obtained from a woman aged 55-69 years in good health. This chain connects TRBV4-3 to TRBJ2-6; TRBD2 is a possible D gene (6 bases). CDR3 protein: CASSQDWRVSGANVLTF. The DNA of the CDR3 is TGCGCCAGCAGCCAAGACTGGAGGGTATCTGGGGCCAACGTCCTGACTTTC.